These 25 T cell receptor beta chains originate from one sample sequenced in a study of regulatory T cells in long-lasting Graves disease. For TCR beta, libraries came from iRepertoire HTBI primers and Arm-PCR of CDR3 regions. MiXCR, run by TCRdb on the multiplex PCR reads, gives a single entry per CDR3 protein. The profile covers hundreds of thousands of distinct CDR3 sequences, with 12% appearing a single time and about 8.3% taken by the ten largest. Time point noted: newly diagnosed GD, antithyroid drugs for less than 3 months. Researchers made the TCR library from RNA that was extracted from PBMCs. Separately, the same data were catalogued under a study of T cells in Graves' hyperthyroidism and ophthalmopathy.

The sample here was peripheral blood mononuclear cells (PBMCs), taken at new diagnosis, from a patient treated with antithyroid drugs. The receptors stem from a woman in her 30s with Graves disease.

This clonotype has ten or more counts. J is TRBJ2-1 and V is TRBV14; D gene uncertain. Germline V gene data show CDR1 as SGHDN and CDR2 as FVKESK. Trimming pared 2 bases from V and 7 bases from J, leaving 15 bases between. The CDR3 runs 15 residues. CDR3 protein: CASSQTYGSWNEQFF. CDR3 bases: TGTGCCAGCAGCCAAACCTACGGAAGCTGGAATGAGCAGTTCTTC.

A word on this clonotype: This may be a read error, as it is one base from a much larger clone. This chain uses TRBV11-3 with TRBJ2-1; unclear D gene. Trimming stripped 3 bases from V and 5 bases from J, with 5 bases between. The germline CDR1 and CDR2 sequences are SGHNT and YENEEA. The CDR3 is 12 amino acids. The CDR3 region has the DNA TGTGCCAGCAGCTTCTTGGACAATGAGCAGTTCTTC. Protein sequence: CASSFLDNEQFF.

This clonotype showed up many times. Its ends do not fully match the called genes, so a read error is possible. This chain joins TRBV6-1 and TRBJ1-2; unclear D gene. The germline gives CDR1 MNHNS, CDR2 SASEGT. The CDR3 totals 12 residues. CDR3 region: CASTKGGYGYTF. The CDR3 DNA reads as TGCGCCAGCACTAAGGGCGGCTATGGCTACACCTTC.

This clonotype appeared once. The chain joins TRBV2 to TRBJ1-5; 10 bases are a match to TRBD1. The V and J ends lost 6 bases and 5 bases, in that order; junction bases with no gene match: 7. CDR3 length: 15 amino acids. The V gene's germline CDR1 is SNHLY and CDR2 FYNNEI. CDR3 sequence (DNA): TGTGCCAGCAGGGCGGGACAGGGGAGGGATCAGCCCCAGCATTTT. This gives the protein CASRAGQGRDQPQHF.

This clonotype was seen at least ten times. The chain's CDR3 is CASSWETALDNEQFF. The CDR3, as DNA: TGTGCCAGCAGTTGGGAGACAGCGCTAGACAATGAGCAGTTCTTC. The J gene is TRBJ2-1, the V gene TRBV28; D is possibly TRBD1 or TRBD2 (5 bases each). Germline V CDR1 and CDR2: MDHEN, SYDVKM. The germline V and J ends were trimmed by 4 bases and 5 bases, with 15 bases remaining between them. The CDR3 runs 15 residues.

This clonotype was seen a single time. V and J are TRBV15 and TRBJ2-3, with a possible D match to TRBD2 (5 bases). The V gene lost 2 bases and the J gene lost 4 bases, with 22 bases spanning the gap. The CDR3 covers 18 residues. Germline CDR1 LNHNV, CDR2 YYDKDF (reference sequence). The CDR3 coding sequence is TGTGCCACCAGCAGAAATCCCGGGGTTCCCACTGCCGCAGATACGCAGTATTTT. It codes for CATSRNPGVPTAADTQYF. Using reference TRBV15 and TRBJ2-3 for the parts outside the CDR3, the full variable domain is DAMVIQNPRYQVTQFGKPVTLSCSQTLNHNVMYWYQQKSSQAPKLLFHYYDKDFNNEADTPDNFQSRRPNTSFCFLDIRSPGLGDTAMYLCATSRNPGVPTAADTQYFGPGTRLTVL.

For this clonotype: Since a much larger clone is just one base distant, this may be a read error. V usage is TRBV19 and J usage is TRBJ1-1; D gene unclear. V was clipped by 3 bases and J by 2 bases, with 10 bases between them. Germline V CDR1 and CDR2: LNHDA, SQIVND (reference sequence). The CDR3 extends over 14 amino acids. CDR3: CASSIGPSNTEAFF. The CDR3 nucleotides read TGTGCCAGTAGTATCGGTCCTTCCAACACTGAAGCTTTCTTT.

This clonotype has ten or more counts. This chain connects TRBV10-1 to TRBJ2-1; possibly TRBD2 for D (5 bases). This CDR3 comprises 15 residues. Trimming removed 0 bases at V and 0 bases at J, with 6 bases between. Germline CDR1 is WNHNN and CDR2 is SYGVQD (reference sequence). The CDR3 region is CASSESGSSYNEQFF. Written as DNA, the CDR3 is TGCGCCAGCAGTGAGTCGGGGAGCTCCTACAATGAGCAGTTCTTC.

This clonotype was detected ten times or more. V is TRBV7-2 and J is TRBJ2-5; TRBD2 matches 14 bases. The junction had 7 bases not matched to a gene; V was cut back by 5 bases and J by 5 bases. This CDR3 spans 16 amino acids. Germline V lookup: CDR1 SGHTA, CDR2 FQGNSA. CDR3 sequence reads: CASSARLAGGRETQYF. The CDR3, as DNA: TGTGCCAGCAGCGCCCGACTAGCGGGAGGGCGGGAGACCCAGTACTTC.

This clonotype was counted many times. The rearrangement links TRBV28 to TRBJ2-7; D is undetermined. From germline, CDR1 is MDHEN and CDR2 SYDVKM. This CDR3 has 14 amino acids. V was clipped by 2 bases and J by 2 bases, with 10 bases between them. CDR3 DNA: TGTGCCAGCAGTTTAAGCGACGGCACCTACGAGCAGTACTTC. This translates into CASSLSDGTYEQYF.

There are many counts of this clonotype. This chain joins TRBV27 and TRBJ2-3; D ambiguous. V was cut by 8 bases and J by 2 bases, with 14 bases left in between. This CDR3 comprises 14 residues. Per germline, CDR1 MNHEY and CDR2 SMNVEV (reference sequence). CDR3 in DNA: TGTGCCAGCTCAGTATCAAGGGTCACAGATACGCAGTATTTT. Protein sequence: CASSVSRVTDTQYF.

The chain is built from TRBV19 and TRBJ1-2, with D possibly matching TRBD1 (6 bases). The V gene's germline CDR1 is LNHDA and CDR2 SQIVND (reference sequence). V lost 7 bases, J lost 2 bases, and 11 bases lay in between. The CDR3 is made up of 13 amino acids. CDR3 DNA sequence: TGTGCCAGTAATAAGGGGACAAACTATGGCTACACCTTC. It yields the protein CASNKGTNYGYTF.

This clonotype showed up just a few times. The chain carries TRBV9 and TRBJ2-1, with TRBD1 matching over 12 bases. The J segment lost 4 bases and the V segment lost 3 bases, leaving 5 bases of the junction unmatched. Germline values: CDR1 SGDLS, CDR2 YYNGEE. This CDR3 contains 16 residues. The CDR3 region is CASSAGTGGMYNEQFF. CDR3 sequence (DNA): TGTGCCAGCAGCGCGGGGACAGGGGGCATGTACAATGAGCAGTTCTTC.

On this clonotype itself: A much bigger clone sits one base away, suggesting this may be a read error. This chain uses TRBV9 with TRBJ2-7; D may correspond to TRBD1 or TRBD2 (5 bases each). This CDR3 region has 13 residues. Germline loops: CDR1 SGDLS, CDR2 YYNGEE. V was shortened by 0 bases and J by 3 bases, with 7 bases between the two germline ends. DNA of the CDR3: TGTGCCAGCAGCGTAGGGGACGGCTACGAGCAGTACTTC. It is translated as CASSVGDGYEQYF.

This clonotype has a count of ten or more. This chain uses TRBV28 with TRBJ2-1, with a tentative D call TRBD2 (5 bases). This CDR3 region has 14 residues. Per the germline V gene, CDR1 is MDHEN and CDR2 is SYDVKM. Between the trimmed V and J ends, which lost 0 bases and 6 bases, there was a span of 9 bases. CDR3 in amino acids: CASSLWRESNEQFF. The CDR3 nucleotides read TGTGCCAGCAGTTTATGGAGGGAAAGCAATGAGCAGTTCTTC. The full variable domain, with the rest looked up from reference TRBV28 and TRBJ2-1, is DVKVTQSSRYLVKRTGEKVFLECVQDMDHENMFWYRQDPGLGLRLIYFSYDVKMKEKGDIPEGYSVSREKKERFSLILESASTNQTSMYLCASSLWRESNEQFFGPGTRLTVL.

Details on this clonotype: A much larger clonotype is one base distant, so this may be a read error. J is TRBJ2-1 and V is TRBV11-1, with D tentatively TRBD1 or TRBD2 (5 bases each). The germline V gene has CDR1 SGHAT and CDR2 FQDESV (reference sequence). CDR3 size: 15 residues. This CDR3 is CASSDGTGMGNEHFF. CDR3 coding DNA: TGTGCCAGCAGCGATGGGACCGGGATGGGAAATGAGCATTTCTTC.

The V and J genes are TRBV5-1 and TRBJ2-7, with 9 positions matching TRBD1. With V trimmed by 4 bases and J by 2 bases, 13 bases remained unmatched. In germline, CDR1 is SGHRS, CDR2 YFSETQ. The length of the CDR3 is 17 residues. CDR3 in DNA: TGCGCCAGCAGCCCGAGGGGCCGGGACAGGGTACCCTACGAGCAGTACTTC. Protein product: CASSPRGRDRVPYEQYF.

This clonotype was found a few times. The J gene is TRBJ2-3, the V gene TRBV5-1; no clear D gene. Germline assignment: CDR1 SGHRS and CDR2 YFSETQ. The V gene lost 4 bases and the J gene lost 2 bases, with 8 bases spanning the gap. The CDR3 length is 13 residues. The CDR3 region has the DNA TGCGCCAGCAGCCCGCAGGACACAGATACGCAGTATTTT. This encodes CASSPQDTDTQYF.

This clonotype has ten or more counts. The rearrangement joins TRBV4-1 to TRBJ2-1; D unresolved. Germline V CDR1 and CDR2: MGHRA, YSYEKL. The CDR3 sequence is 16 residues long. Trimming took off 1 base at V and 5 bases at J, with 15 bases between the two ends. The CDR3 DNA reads TGCGCCAGCAGCCAAGTTCGAAGTTTTAGGGACAATGAGCAGTTCTTC. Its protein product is CASSQVRSFRDNEQFF.

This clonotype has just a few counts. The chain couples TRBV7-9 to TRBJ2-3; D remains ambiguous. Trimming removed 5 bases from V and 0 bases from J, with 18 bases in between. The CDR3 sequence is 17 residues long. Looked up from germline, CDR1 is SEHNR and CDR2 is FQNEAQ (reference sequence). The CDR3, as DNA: TGTGCCAGCAGCCCCCAGTGGATAAACCTTAGCACAGATACGCAGTATTTT. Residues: CASSPQWINLSTDTQYF.

The CDR3 region has the DNA TGTGCCAGCAGCCGACTAGCGGGGGGTTCCTACAATGAGCAGTTCTTC. This sequence encodes CASSRLAGGSYNEQFF. The gene calls are TRBV13 and TRBJ2-1; 13 bases align to TRBD2. Trimming at V came to 5 bases and at J to 1 base, leaving 2 bases not matched to a gene. CDR1 and CDR2 (germline): PRHDT, FYEKMQ (reference sequence). CDR3 length: 16 amino acids.

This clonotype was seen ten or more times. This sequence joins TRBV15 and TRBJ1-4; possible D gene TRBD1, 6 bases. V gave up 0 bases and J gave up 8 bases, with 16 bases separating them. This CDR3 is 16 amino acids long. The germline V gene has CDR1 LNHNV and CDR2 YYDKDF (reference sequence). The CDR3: CATSRDLGGAPEKLFF. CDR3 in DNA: TGTGCCACCAGCAGAGATCTGGGGGGCGCGCCGGAAAAACTGTTTTTT.

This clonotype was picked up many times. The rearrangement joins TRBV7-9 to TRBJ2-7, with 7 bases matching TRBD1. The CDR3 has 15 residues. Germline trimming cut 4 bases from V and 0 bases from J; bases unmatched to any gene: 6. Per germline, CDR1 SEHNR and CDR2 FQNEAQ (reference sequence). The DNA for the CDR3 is TGTGCCAGCAGCTCAGGACAGGATCTCTCCTACGAGCAGTACTTC. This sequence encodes CASSSGQDLSYEQYF. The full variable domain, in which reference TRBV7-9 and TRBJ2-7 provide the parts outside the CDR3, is DTGVSQNPRHKITKRGQNVTFRCDPISEHNRLYWYRQTLGQGPEFLTYFQNEAQLEKSRLLSDRFSAERPKGSFSTLEIQRTEQGDSAMYLCASSSGQDLSYEQYFGPGTRLTVT.

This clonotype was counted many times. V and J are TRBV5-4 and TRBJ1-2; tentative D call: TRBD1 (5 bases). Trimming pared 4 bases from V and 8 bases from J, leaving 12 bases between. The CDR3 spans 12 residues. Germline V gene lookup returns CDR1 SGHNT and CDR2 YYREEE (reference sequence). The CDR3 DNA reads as TGTGCCAGCAGCGGCATGGGACGAGGCTACACCTTC. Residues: CASSGMGRGYTF.

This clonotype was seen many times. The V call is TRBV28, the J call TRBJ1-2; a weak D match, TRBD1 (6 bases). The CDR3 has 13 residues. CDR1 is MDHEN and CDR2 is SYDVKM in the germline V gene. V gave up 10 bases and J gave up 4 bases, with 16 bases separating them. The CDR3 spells CATRRTDPYGYTF. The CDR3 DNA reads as TGTGCCACCCGCAGGACAGATCCCTATGGCTACACCTTC.